These 23 T cell receptor beta chains originate from one sample sequenced in a study of CD8+ T cells in alopecia areata. As the sequencing template, cDNA was produced by extracting RNA and reverse transcribing it. The method was immunoSEQ multiplex PCR; TCRdb's version includes in-frame clones alone and lacks a portion of them. The table has around 200,000 clones, under 70% seen once. This sample's treatment: oral pan-JAK inhibitor, 5-10 mg twice daily. Specimen: CD4+ T cells sorted from blood, collected at week 4, from a patient treated with tofacitinib. The receptors originated from a human donor with alopecia areata.

The V gene is TRBV10-3, the J gene TRBJ2-5, with D tentatively TRBD1 or TRBD2 (5 bases each). Trimming removed 6 bases from V and 1 base from J, with 12 bases in between. The CDR3 runs to 14 residues. CDR1 and CDR2 from the germline V gene are ENHRY and SYGVKD. This chain's CDR3 is CAIRGLGGQETQYF. The CDR3 DNA is TGTGCCATCAGGGGCCTTGGGGGCCAAGAGACCCAGTACTTC.

This clone showed up just a few times. The gene calls are TRBV7-3 and TRBJ2-1, with D perhaps matching TRBD2 (7 bases). Trimming removed 5 bases from V and 0 bases from J, with 17 bases in between. Per the germline V gene, CDR1 is SGHTA and CDR2 is FQGTGA. This CDR3 is 17 amino acids long. The chain's CDR3 is CASSPRSGTTSYNEQFF. CDR3 nucleotide sequence: TGTGCCAGCAGCCCCCGGAGCGGGACAACCTCCTACAATGAGCAGTTCTTC.

The rearrangement links TRBV29-1 to TRBJ2-3; D might be TRBD2 (6 bases). The germline gives CDR1 SQVTM, CDR2 ANQGSEA. The V and J ends lost 4 bases and 4 bases respectively, with 9 bases between them. This CDR3 is built from 12 residues. CDR3 bases: TGCAGCGTTGGCGGGGACGCAGATACGCAGTATTTT. This encodes CSVGGDADTQYF.

The rearrangement joins TRBV1 to TRBJ1-2; the table names TRBD1, a call not compared with the DNA. TRBV1 is termed a pseudogene. The CDR3 totals 15 residues. This CDR3 reads CTSSPATEHFYGYTF. CDR3 nucleotides: TGCACCAGCAGCCCAGCGACAGAGCACTTCTATGGCTACACCTTC.

The chain joins TRBV28 to TRBJ1-5; no firm D call. V gave up 3 bases and J gave up 6 bases, with 9 bases separating them. CDR3 size: 13 residues. The germline V gene has CDR1 MDHEN and CDR2 SYDVKM. DNA of the CDR3: TGTGCCAGCAGTTTTACCCGCGGTCAGCCCCAGCATTTT. Translated: CASSFTRGQPQHF.

Of note for this clone: Mismatch with germline at one junction end may stem from a read error. V gene TRBV5-4 combines with J gene TRBJ2-6; the D is unclear. Germline CDR1 is SGHNT and CDR2 is YYREEE (reference sequence). This CDR3 is built from 16 residues. The CDR3 nucleotides read TGTGCCAGCAGCTTGCGGCGAAGCTCTGAGGCCAACGTCCTGACTTTC. Amino acids: CASSLRRSSEANVLTF.

With regard to this clone: It may be a read error: a sequence one base away is much more abundant. Other DNA sequences within the sample encode an identical CDR3. The gene calls are TRBV7-9 and TRBJ2-5; D not certain. Germline V gene data show CDR1 as SEHNR and CDR2 as FQNEAQ (reference sequence). The length of the CDR3 is 11 residues. Trimming left V 3 bases short and J 5 bases short, with 4 bases between. CDR3 nucleotide sequence: TGTGCCAGCAGCTTTGGGGAGACCCAGTACTTC. Translation gives CASSFGETQYF.

The chain employs TRBV5-4 and TRBJ2-7; D may be TRBD1 (6 bases). Germline assignment: CDR1 SGHNT and CDR2 YYREEE (reference sequence). Trimming pared 2 bases from V and 0 bases from J, leaving 9 bases between. The CDR3 is 14 amino acids. Here the CDR3 DNA reads TGTGCCAGCAGCTTAACAGGGAGCTCCTACGAGCAGTACTTC. Translated: CASSLTGSSYEQYF.

The rearrangement links TRBV29-1 to TRBJ2-4; D unresolved. Germline lookup yields CDR1 SQVTM and CDR2 ANQGSEA. This CDR3 has 12 amino acids. The CDR3 is CSIQRQENIQYF. The CDR3 DNA reads as TGCAGTATACAGAGGCAAGAAAACATTCAGTACTTC.

V gene TRBV5-1 combines with J gene TRBJ1-5; TRBD1 aligns across 9 bases. V was pared by 4 bases and J by 6 bases, with 8 bases of the junction left unmatched. CDR1 and CDR2 from the germline V gene are SGHRS and YFSETQ. This CDR3 contains 15 residues. This chain's CDR3 is CASSLGGQGGQPQHF. CDR3 bases: TGCGCCAGCAGCCTAGGGGGACAGGGAGGTCAGCCCCAGCATTTT.

This clone was detected only a few times. V is TRBV4-2 and J is TRBJ1-5, with D unclear. Germline loops: CDR1 LGHNA, CDR2 YNFKEQ. The CDR3 is 18 residues long. V shed 0 bases and J shed 2 bases, with 17 bases lying between them. CDR3 nucleotide sequence: TGTGCCAGCAGCCAAGATCTCGTTGGGAACATACGCAATCAGCCCCAGCATTTT. Its protein product is CASSQDLVGNIRNQPQHF.

This chain joins TRBV19 and TRBJ2-3; unclear D gene. The CDR3 spans 14 residues. Deletions cut 3 bases from V and 0 bases from J, with 7 bases between. CDR1 LNHDA and CDR2 SQIVND come from the germline V gene (reference sequence). The CDR3 nucleotides are TGTGCCAGTAGTATCGCGGCTAGCACAGATACGCAGTATTTT. It yields the protein CASSIAASTDTQYF.

The chain is built from TRBV7-9 and TRBJ2-5, with D possibly matching TRBD2 (5 bases). V lost 0 bases and J lost 2, with 10 bases in between. This CDR3 is built from 15 residues. Germline V lookup: CDR1 SEHNR, CDR2 FQNEAQ (reference sequence). Written as DNA, the CDR3 is TGTGCCAGCAGCTTAGCGAGGGTTGTTCAAGAGACCCAGTACTTC. Translated: CASSLARVVQETQYF.

This clone was found once. The chain joins TRBV19 to TRBJ2-2; 10 bases map to TRBD2. The junction had 6 bases not matched to a gene; V was cut back by 9 bases and J by 2 bases. In germline, CDR1 is LNHDA, CDR2 SQIVND (reference sequence). This CDR3 region has 15 residues. Written as DNA, the CDR3 is TGTGCCAGCCGAATAGCGGGGGGAAACACCGGGGAGCTGTTTTTT. As protein: CASRIAGGNTGELFF. The full variable domain, rest sourced from reference TRBV19 and TRBJ2-2, is DGGITQSPKYLFRKEGQNVTLSCEQNLNHDAMYWYRQDPGQGLRLIYYSQIVNDFQKGDIAEGYSVSREKKESFPLTVTSAQKNPTAFYLCASRIAGGNTGELFFGEGSRLTVL.

This chain uses TRBV6-1 with TRBJ2-5; D possibly matches TRBD1 or TRBD2 (6 bases each). Deletions cut 7 bases from V and 5 bases from J, with 14 bases between. The CDR3 is 13 residues long. Germline CDR1 reads MNHNS; CDR2 reads SASEGT. The CDR3, as DNA: TGTGCCAGCACGAAAGGGGGGCTGGAGACCCAGTACTTC. Translating gives CASTKGGLETQYF.

This chain joins TRBV11-2 and TRBJ1-5; 7 nucleotides match TRBD1. After removal of 0 bases from V and 4 bases from J, the junction contained 3 bases not matched to a gene. Germline V lookup: CDR1 SGHAT, CDR2 FQNNGV. The CDR3 sequence is 15 residues long. In nucleotides, the CDR3 is TGTGCCAGCAGCTTAGAAAGGGGGCTGAATCAGCCCCAGCATTTT. Its translation is CASSLERGLNQPQHF.

Points on this clone: Other DNA sequences from this sample encode an identical CDR3 as well. V gene TRBV30 combines with J gene TRBJ1-5, with D unresolved. V dropped 2 bases and J dropped 1 base, with 6 bases sitting between them. In germline, CDR1 is GTSNPN, CDR2 SVGIG (reference sequence). The CDR3 has 13 amino acids. CDR3 nucleotide sequence: TGTGCCTGGAGTTACGGGAGCAATCAGCCCCAGCATTTT. As protein: CAWSYGSNQPQHF.

The CDR3 reads CASQAGGQETQYF. Here the CDR3 DNA reads TGTGCCAGTCAAGCGGGGGGGCAAGAGACCCAGTACTTC. This chain connects TRBV5-6 to TRBJ2-5, with 10 nucleotides matching TRBD2. Per germline, CDR1 SGHDT and CDR2 YYEEEE. V lost 8 bases and J lost 2; bases outside the gene matches: 3. The CDR3 length is 13 residues.

This clone was seen only a few times. The V and J genes are TRBV6-1 and TRBJ1-2; possibly TRBD1 for D (5 bases). Germline CDR1 is MNHNS and CDR2 is SASEGT. Trimming removed 0 bases from V and 4 bases from J, with 9 bases in between. The CDR3 is 14 residues long. The CDR3 loop reads CASSEAGLSYGYTF. The CDR3 nucleotides read TGTGCCAGCAGTGAAGCGGGACTGAGCTATGGCTACACCTTC.

The V gene is TRBV2, the J gene TRBJ1-2; 7 positions match TRBD1. The trim removed 10 bases at V and 1 base at J, leaving 9 bases unmatched. The germline CDR1 and CDR2 sequences are SNHLY and FYNNEI. The CDR3 is 14 residues long. The CDR3 DNA follows: TGTGCCACCATCGGGACAGCTTTTAACTATGGCTACACCTTC. It translates to CATIGTAFNYGYTF.

The V gene is TRBV4-3, the J gene TRBJ2-7, with D tentatively TRBD2 (6 bases). From germline, CDR1 is LGHNA and CDR2 YSLEER. The CDR3 is 16 residues long. The V gene lost 1 base and the J gene lost 0 bases, with 13 bases spanning the gap. Here the CDR3 DNA reads TGCGCCAGCAGCCAAGCTGGAGGGCGTAGCTCCTACGAGCAGTACTTC. Its protein is CASSQAGGRSSYEQYF.

The rearrangement uses TRBV4-1 and TRBJ1-6; TRBD1 matches 7 bases. V dropped 6 bases and J dropped 6; count of bases not matched to a gene: 11. Germline values: CDR1 MGHRA, CDR2 YSYEKL. CDR3 length equals 16 residues. CDR3 in amino acids: CASRDHVGQSNSPLHF. In DNA form, the CDR3 reads TGCGCCAGCAGAGACCATGTGGGACAGTCTAATTCACCCCTCCACTTT.

The chain has TRBV2 and TRBJ2-7; unclear D gene. CDR1 and CDR2 from the germline V gene are SNHLY and FYNNEI. This CDR3 contains 12 residues. V was cut by 3 bases and J by 3 bases, with 6 bases left in between. This CDR3 reads CASSDYRYEQYF. As DNA, the CDR3 is TGTGCCAGCAGTGATTACCGCTACGAGCAGTACTTC.